This is a list of T cell receptor beta chains from one sample in a study of blood T cell repertoires in COVID-19. The data were produced by immunoSEQ multiplex PCR, yet TCRdb's version contains in-frame clones alone and is incomplete. This table holds some 190,000 clones, 88% found once. The sequenced sample consisted of peripheral blood. The receptors come from a young man with active or convalescent COVID-19. The CDR3 runs from the conserved cysteine through the conserved F or W. The D gene is left open where the match is weak. The size entry is marked missing in some rows and otherwise reads once, few, many or a size class.

j_gene: TRBJ1-1
v_gene: TRBV3-1/TRBV3-2
d_gene: NA
abundance: NA
CDR3aa: CASSARDTSRTEAFF
CDR3nt: TGTGCCAGCAGCGCCCGGGACACCTCGAGGACTGAAGCTTTCTTT

j_gene: TRBJ2-2
v_gene: TRBV9
d_gene: NA
abundance: NA
CDR3aa: CASSVGGDNTGELFF
CDR3nt: TGTGCCAGCAGCGTAGGGGGGGACAACACCGGGGAGCTGTTTTTT

j_gene: TRBJ1-2
v_gene: TRBV30
d_gene: NA
abundance: NA
CDR3aa: CAWRGGGNGYTF
CDR3nt: TGTGCCTGGAGAGGGGGGGGAAATGGCTACACCTTC

j_gene: TRBJ1-5
v_gene: TRBV5-1
d_gene: TRBD1
abundance: NA
CDR3aa: CASSLGTGGASNQPQHF
CDR3nt: TGCGCCAGCAGCCTTGGGACAGGGGGCGCGAGCAATCAGCCCCAGCATTTT

j_gene: TRBJ1-1
v_gene: TRBV6-1
d_gene: TRBD1
abundance: NA
CDR3aa: CASSKGTGRKDTEAFF
CDR3nt: TGTGCCAGCAGTAAAGGGACAGGGCGGAAGGACACTGAAGCTTTCTTT

j_gene: TRBJ1-2
v_gene: TRBV27
d_gene: NA
abundance: NA
CDR3aa: CASSGSGPHGYTF
CDR3nt: TGTGCCAGCAGTGGTTCAGGGCCTCATGGCTACACCTTC

j_gene: TRBJ1-2
v_gene: TRBV28
d_gene: TRBD1
abundance: NA
CDR3aa: CASRPGTVYGYTF
CDR3nt: TGTGCCAGCAGACCCGGGACAGTATATGGCTACACCTTC

j_gene: TRBJ2-1
v_gene: TRBV9
d_gene: NA
abundance: NA
CDR3aa: CASSVGSVADEQFF
CDR3nt: TGTGCCAGCAGCGTAGGGTCAGTGGCCGATGAGCAGTTCTTC

j_gene: TRBJ2-5
v_gene: TRBV19
d_gene: NA
abundance: NA
CDR3aa: CASSPGPQETQYF
CDR3nt: TGTGCCAGTAGCCCAGGGCCCCAAGAGACCCAGTACTTC

j_gene: TRBJ2-1
v_gene: TRBV20-1
d_gene: NA
abundance: NA
CDR3aa: CSASSSQGRDNEQFF
CDR3nt: TGCAGTGCTAGTTCGTCCCAGGGAAGGGACAATGAGCAGTTCTTC

j_gene: TRBJ2-3
v_gene: TRBV30
d_gene: TRBD2
abundance: NA
CDR3aa: CAWSVPRLAGDGVHTQYF
CDR3nt: TGTGCCTGGAGTGTTCCCCGACTAGCGGGAGACGGTGTCCATACGCAGTATTTT

j_gene: TRBJ1-1
v_gene: TRBV14
d_gene: TRBD1
abundance: NA
CDR3aa: CASSPPSTGQGPTEAFF
CDR3nt: TGTGCCAGCAGCCCCCCCTCTACAGGACAGGGGCCCACTGAAGCTTTCTTT

j_gene: TRBJ2-2
v_gene: TRBV7-7
d_gene: TRBD1
abundance: NA
CDR3aa: CASSSQNYRTGANTGELFF
CDR3nt: TGTGCTAGCAGCTCACAAAACTACCGGACAGGGGCGAACACCGGGGAGCTGTTTTTT

j_gene: TRBJ2-5
v_gene: TRBV3-1/TRBV3-2
d_gene: TRBD2
abundance: NA
CDR3aa: CASSQDGMGGETQYF
CDR3nt: TGTGCCAGCAGCCAAGATGGGATGGGGGGGGAGACCCAGTACTTC

j_gene: TRBJ1-1
v_gene: TRBV4-1
d_gene: NA
abundance: few
CDR3aa: CASSQEGASNTEAFF
CDR3nt: TGCGCCAGCAGCCAAGAGGGGGCCTCGAACACTGAAGCTTTCTTT

j_gene: TRBJ1-2
v_gene: TRBV7-9
d_gene: NA
abundance: once
CDR3aa: CASSLTMTADYGYTF
CDR3nt: TGTGCCAGCAGCTTAACAATGACAGCAGACTATGGCTACACCTTC

j_gene: TRBJ2-3
v_gene: TRBV27
d_gene: TRBD1
abundance: NA
CDR3aa: CASSPYGTGYGDTQYF
CDR3nt: TGTGCCAGCAGTCCATACGGGACAGGGTATGGAGATACGCAGTATTTT

j_gene: TRBJ2-1
v_gene: TRBV30
d_gene: TRBD2
abundance: NA
CDR3aa: CAWAREGRREQFF
CDR3nt: TGTGCCTGGGCACGGGAGGGCCGACGGGAGCAGTTCTTC

j_gene: TRBJ1-6
v_gene: TRBV19
d_gene: TRBD1
abundance: once
CDR3aa: CASSIGTEINSPLHF
CDR3nt: TGTGCCAGTAGTATCGGGACAGAGATCAATTCACCCCTCCACTTT

j_gene: TRBJ1-4
v_gene: TRBV4-2
d_gene: NA
abundance: NA
CDR3aa: CASSQAEGVHEKLFF
CDR3nt: TGTGCCAGCAGCCAAGCGGAAGGGGTCCATGAAAAACTGTTTTTT

j_gene: TRBJ2-7
v_gene: TRBV7-2
d_gene: TRBD1
abundance: NA
CDR3aa: CASSLVETTGANSYEQYF
CDR3nt: TGTGCCAGCAGCTTAGTAGAGACGACAGGGGCCAACTCCTACGAGCAGTACTTC

j_gene: TRBJ2-7
v_gene: TRBV30
d_gene: TRBD2
abundance: NA
CDR3aa: CAWSVRGLAGGPLHF
CDR3nt: TGTGCCTGGAGTGTACGGGGACTAGCGGGAGGGCCTCTCCACTTC

j_gene: TRBJ1-6
v_gene: TRBV28
d_gene: NA
abundance: NA
CDR3aa: CACRYGGGSPLHF
CDR3nt: TGTGCCTGCCGTTATGGGGGAGGTTCACCCCTCCACTTT

j_gene: TRBJ2-1
v_gene: TRBV4-1
d_gene: NA
abundance: NA
CDR3aa: CASSQDPGSGVEQFF
CDR3nt: TGCGCCAGCAGCCAAGATCCCGGGAGCGGTGTTGAGCAGTTCTTC

j_gene: TRBJ1-1
v_gene: TRBV6-4
d_gene: NA
abundance: NA
CDR3aa: CASSDSLQTRAFF
CDR3nt: TGTGCCAGCAGTGACTCGCTCCAAACGAGAGCTTTCTTT

j_gene: TRBJ1-5
v_gene: TRBV5-1
d_gene: NA
abundance: few
CDR3aa: CASPDRGNQPQHF
CDR3nt: TGCGCCAGCCCAGACCGGGGGAATCAGCCCCAGCATTTT

j_gene: TRBJ2-1
v_gene: TRBV9
d_gene: NA
abundance: NA
CDR3aa: CASSVGQEVSYNEQFF
CDR3nt: TGTGCCAGCAGCGTAGGGCAGGAAGTCTCCTACAATGAGCAGTTCTTC

j_gene: TRBJ1-2
v_gene: TRBV27
d_gene: NA
abundance: NA
CDR3aa: CASRRDTANYGYTF
CDR3nt: TGTGCCAGCAGAAGGGACACCGCTAACTATGGCTACACCTTC

j_gene: TRBJ2-4
v_gene: TRBV27
d_gene: TRBD1
abundance: NA
CDR3aa: CASSFRGPSGIQYF
CDR3nt: TGTGCCAGCAGTTTTAGGGGGCCTTCGGGCATTCAGTACTTC

j_gene: TRBJ1-2
v_gene: TRBV6-5
d_gene: NA
abundance: NA
CDR3aa: CASSYDFRVGGYTF
CDR3nt: TGTGCCAGCAGTTACGATTTTCGGGTCGGGGGCTACACCTTC

j_gene: TRBJ1-5
v_gene: TRBV10-3
d_gene: NA
abundance: NA
CDR3aa: CAISESGGRNQPQHF
CDR3nt: TGTGCCATCAGTGAGTCCGGGGGACGGAATCAGCCCCAGCATTTT

j_gene: TRBJ2-1
v_gene: TRBV30
d_gene: NA
abundance: NA
CDR3aa: CAWSVLADEQFF
CDR3nt: TGTGCCTGGAGTGTTTTGGCCGATGAGCAGTTCTTC

j_gene: TRBJ1-3
v_gene: TRBV4-1
d_gene: NA
abundance: few
CDR3aa: CASSQDHRTAHSGNTIYF
CDR3nt: TGCGCCAGCAGCCAAGATCATCGGACAGCTCACTCTGGAAACACCATATATTTT

j_gene: TRBJ2-5
v_gene: TRBV7-9
d_gene: TRBD1
abundance: NA
CDR3aa: CASSLAGQQGRETQYF
CDR3nt: TGTGCCAGCAGCTTAGCAGGGCAACAGGGGCGAGAGACCCAGTACTTC

j_gene: TRBJ2-7
v_gene: TRBV11-2
d_gene: NA
abundance: NA
CDR3aa: CASSLRRSYYEQYF
CDR3nt: TGTGCCAGCAGCTTGAGGCGGAGCTACTACGAGCAGTACTTC

j_gene: TRBJ1-5
v_gene: TRBV9
d_gene: TRBD1
abundance: NA
CDR3aa: CASSVGTGGNQPQHF
CDR3nt: TGTGCCAGCAGCGTCGGGACAGGGGGCAATCAGCCCCAGCATTTT

j_gene: TRBJ1-6
v_gene: TRBV19
d_gene: NA
abundance: NA
CDR3aa: CASRREVTSGAPLHF
CDR3nt: TGTGCCAGTAGAAGGGAAGTAACGTCGGGGGCACCCCTCCACTTT

j_gene: TRBJ2-1
v_gene: TRBV5-4
d_gene: TRBD2
abundance: NA
CDR3aa: CASKRERDEQFF
CDR3nt: TGTGCCAGCAAGCGGGAGCGTGATGAGCAGTTCTTC

j_gene: TRBJ2-3
v_gene: TRBV18
d_gene: NA
abundance: NA
CDR3aa: CASSPPRASTDTQYF
CDR3nt: TGTGCCAGCTCACCACCGAGGGCTAGCACAGATACGCAGTATTTT

j_gene: TRBJ2-7
v_gene: TRBV3-1/TRBV3-2
d_gene: NA
abundance: NA
CDR3aa: CASSRDKSSYEQYF
CDR3nt: TGTGCCAGCAGCCGGGACAAGAGCTCCTACGAGCAGTACTTC

j_gene: TRBJ2-7
v_gene: TRBV27
d_gene: TRBD2
abundance: NA
CDR3aa: CASAVIQLAGGPVEQYF
CDR3nt: TGTGCCAGCGCCGTCATACAACTAGCGGGAGGGCCTGTCGAGCAGTACTTC

j_gene: TRBJ2-1
v_gene: TRBV6-5
d_gene: NA
abundance: NA
CDR3aa: CASSSRTPSSYNEQFF
CDR3nt: TGTGCCAGCAGTTCGAGGACTCCTTCTTCCTACAATGAGCAGTTCTTC

j_gene: TRBJ1-1
v_gene: TRBV5-1
d_gene: NA
abundance: few
CDR3aa: CASSFSRRNTEAFF
CDR3nt: TGCGCCAGCAGCTTCTCTAGGCGGAACACTGAAGCTTTCTTT

j_gene: TRBJ2-3
v_gene: TRBV6-2/TRBV6-3
d_gene: TRBD2
abundance: NA
CDR3aa: CASSGRSSGRPSTDTQYF
CDR3nt: TGTGCCAGCAGTGGAAGGTCTAGCGGACGGCCTAGCACAGATACGCAGTATTTT

j_gene: TRBJ2-7
v_gene: TRBV6-5
d_gene: NA
abundance: NA
CDR3aa: CASSSPMGDYEQYF
CDR3nt: TGTGCCAGCAGTTCTCCCATGGGAGACTACGAGCAGTACTTC

j_gene: TRBJ2-1
v_gene: TRBV2
d_gene: NA
abundance: NA
CDR3aa: CASSETRLGANEQFF
CDR3nt: TGTGCCAGCAGTGAGACTAGACTCGGGGCTAATGAGCAGTTCTTC

j_gene: TRBJ2-1
v_gene: TRBV13
d_gene: TRBD1
abundance: NA
CDR3aa: CASSPGQGARSKNEQFF
CDR3nt: TGTGCCAGCAGCCCAGGACAGGGGGCTCGATCGAAAAATGAGCAGTTCTTC

j_gene: TRBJ2-5
v_gene: TRBV3-1/TRBV3-2
d_gene: NA
abundance: NA
CDR3aa: CASSQKSDWGGRETQYF
CDR3nt: TGTGCCAGCAGCCAAAAATCAGACTGGGGAGGAAGGGAGACCCAGTACTTC